This T cell receptor beta chain was identified in a study of T cells in Graves' hyperthyroidism and ophthalmopathy. Diagnostic assessment was based on clinical symptoms, serum thyroxine and TRAb, thyroid ultrasound and orbital computed tomography. Researchers took RNA transcripts and amplified the TCR beta CDR3 regions from them. A set of HTBI primers served as the primers for a first-round RT-PCR of the TCR CDR3. TCRdb recomputed calls from the multiplex PCR reads with MiXCR, one row per CDR3 protein. The table includes 40,000 to 60,000 distinct CDR3 sequences, approximately 50% detected once. V lost 5 bases to trimming and J lost 4 bases, with 15 bases between them. This CDR3 has 14 amino acids. Looked up from germline, CDR1 is SGHVT and CDR2 is SQSDAQ.

This clonotype was sampled from a man aged 18-30 years with Graves' hyperthyroidism. The sample was peripheral blood or thyroid tissue (not recorded which). The J gene is TRBJ2-7, the V gene TRBV7-4; tentative D call: TRBD2 (5 bases). Here the CDR3 reads CASSVGGGWYEQYF. As DNA, the CDR3 is TGTGCCAGCAGCGTAGGAGGTGGCTGGTACGAGCAGTACTTC. The full variable domain, its missing parts supplied by reference TRBV7-4 and TRBJ2-7, is GAGVSQSPRYKVAKRGRDVALRCDSISGHVTLYWYRQTLGQGSEVLTYSQSDAQRDKSGRPSGRFSAERPERSVSTLKIQRTEQGDSAVYLCASSVGGGWYEQYFGPGTRLTVT.